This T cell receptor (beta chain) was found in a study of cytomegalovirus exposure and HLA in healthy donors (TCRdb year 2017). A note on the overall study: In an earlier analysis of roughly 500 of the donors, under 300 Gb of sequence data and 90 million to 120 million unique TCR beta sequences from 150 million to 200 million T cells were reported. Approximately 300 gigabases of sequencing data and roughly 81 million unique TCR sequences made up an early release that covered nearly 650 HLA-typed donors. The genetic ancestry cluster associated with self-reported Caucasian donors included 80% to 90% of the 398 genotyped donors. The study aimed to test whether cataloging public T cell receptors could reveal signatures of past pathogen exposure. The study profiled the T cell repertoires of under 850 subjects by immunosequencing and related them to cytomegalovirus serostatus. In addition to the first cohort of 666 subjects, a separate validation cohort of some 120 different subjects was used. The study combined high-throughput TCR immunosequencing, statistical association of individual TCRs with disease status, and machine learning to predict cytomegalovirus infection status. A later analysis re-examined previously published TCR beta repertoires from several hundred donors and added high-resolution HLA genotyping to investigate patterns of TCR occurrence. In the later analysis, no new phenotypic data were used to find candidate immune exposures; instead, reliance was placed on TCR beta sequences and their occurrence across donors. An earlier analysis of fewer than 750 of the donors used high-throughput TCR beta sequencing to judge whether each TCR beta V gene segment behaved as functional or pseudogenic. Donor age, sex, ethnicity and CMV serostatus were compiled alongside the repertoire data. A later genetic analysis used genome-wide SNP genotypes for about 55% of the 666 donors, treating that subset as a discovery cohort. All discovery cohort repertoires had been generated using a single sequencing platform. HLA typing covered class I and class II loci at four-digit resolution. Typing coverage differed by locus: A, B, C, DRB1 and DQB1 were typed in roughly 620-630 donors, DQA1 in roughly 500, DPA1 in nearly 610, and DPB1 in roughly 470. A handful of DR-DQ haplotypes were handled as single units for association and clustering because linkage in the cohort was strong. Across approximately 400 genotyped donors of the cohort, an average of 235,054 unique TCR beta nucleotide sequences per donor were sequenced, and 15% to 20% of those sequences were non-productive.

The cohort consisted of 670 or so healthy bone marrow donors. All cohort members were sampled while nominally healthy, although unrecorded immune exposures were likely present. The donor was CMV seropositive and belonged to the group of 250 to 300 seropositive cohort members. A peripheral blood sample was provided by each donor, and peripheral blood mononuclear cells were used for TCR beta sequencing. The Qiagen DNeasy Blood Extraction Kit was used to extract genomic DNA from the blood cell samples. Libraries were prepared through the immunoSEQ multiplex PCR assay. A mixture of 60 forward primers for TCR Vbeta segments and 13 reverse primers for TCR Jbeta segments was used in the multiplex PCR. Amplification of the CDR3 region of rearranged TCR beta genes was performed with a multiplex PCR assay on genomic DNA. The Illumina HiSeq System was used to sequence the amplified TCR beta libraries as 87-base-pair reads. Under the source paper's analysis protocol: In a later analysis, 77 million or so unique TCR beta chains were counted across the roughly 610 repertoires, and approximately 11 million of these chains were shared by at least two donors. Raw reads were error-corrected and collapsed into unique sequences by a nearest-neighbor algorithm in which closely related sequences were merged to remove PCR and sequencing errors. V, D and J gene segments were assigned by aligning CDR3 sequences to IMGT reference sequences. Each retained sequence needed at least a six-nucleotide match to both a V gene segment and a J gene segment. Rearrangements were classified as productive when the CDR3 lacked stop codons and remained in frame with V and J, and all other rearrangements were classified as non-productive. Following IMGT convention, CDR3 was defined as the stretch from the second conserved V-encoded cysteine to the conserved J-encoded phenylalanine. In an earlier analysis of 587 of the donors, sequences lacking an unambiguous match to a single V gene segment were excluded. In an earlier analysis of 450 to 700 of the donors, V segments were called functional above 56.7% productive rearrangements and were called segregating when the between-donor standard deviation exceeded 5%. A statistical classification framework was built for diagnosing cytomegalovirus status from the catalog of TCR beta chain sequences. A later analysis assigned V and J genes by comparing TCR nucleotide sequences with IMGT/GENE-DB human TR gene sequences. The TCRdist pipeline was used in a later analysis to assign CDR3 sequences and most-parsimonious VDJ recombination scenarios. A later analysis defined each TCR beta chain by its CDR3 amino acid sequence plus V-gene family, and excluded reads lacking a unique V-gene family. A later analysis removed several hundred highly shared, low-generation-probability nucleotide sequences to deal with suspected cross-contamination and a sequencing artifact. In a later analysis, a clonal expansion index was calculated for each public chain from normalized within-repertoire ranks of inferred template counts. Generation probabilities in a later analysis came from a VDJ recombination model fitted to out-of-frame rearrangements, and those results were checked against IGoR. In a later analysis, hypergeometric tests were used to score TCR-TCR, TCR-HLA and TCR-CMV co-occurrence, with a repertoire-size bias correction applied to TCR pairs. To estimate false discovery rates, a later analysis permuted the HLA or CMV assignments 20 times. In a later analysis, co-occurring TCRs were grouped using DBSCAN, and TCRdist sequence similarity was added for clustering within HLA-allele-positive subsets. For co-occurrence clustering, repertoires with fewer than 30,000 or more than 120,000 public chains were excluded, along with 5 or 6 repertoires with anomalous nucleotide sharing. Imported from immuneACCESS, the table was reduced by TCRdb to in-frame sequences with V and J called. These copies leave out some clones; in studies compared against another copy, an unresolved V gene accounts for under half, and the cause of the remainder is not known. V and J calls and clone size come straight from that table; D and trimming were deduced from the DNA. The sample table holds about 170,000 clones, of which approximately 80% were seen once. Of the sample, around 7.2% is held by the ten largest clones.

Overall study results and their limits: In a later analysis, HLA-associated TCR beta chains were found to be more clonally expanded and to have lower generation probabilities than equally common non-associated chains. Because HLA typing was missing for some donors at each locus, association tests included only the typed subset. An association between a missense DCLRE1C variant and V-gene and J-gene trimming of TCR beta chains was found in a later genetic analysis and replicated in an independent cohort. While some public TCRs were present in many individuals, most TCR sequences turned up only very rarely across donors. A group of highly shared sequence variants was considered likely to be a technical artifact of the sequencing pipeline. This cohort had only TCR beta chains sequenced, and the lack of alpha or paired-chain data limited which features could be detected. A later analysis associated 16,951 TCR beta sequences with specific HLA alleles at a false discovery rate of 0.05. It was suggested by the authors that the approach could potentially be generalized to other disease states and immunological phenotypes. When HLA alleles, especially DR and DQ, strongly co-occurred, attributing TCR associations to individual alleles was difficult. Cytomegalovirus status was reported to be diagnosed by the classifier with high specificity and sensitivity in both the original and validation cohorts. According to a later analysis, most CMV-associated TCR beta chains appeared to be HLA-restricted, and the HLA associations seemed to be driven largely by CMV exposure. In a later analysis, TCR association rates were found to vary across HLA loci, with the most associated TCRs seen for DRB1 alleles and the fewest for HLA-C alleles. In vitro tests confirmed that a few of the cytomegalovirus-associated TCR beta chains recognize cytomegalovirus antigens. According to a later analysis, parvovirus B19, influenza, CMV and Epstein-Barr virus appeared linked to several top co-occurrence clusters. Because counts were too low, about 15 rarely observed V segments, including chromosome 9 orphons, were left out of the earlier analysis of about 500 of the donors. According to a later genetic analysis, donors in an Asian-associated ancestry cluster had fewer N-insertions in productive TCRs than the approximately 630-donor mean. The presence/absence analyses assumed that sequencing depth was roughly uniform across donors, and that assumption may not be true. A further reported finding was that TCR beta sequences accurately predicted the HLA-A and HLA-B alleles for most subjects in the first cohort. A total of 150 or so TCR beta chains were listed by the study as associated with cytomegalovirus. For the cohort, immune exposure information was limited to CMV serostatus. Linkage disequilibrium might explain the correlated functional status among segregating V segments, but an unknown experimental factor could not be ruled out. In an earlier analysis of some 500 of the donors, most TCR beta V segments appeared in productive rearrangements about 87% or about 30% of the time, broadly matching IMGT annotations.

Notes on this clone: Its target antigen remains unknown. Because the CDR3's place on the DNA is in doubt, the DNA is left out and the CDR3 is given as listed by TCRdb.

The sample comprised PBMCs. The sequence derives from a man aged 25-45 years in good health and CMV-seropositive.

This receptor carries the CDR3 CASSSSGVARNEQFF. The rearranged segments are TRBV28 and TRBJ2-1; the table's D call, TRBD2, was not checked against the DNA. CDR3 length: 15 amino acids, cysteine to phenylalanine. The germline V gene yields MDHEN for CDR1 and SYDVKM for CDR2.